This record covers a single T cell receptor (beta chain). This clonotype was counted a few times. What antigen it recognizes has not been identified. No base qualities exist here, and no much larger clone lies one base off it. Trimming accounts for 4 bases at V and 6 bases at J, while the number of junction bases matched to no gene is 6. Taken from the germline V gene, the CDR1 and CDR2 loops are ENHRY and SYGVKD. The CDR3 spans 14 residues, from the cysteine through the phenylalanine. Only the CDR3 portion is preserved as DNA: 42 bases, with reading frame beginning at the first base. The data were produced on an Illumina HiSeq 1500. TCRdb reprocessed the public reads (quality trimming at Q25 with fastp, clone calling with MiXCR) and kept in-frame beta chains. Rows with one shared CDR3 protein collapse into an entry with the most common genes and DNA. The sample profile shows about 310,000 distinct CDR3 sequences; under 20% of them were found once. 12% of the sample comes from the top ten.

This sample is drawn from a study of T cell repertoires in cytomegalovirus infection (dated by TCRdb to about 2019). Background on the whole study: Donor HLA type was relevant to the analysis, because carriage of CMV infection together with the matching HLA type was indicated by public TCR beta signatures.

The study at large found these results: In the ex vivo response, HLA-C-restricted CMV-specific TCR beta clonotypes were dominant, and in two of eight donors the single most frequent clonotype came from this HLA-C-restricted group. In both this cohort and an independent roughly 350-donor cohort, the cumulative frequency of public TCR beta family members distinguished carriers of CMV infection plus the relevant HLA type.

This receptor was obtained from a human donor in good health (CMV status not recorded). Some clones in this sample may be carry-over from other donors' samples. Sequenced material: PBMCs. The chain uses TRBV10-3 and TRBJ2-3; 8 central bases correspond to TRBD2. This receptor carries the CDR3 CAISAGGAGDTQYF. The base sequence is TGTGCCATCAGTGCCGGGGGGGCCGGGGATACGCAGTATTTT.